The rows below give T cell receptor beta chains drawn from one sample of a study of blood T cell repertoires in COVID-19. Sequenced by immunoSEQ multiplex PCR; TCRdb stores in-frame clones only, minus some. The data show fewer than 80,000 clones, about nine tenths seen once. Sample: peripheral blood. These receptors came from a human donor in a cohort sampled during active COVID-19. CDR3s include the opening cysteine and the closing phenylalanine or tryptophan. Each record gives: clone size, J gene, V gene, D gene, CDR3 protein, CDR3 DNA. A D gene is named only where the DNA matches it firmly. Clone size is stated in some rows and not others, as once, few, many or a class when expanded.

.	TRBJ2-2	TRBV5-4	TRBD1	CASTADRFPGELFF	TGTGCCAGCACCGCGGACAGGTTCCCCGGGGAGCTGTTTTTT
.	TRBJ1-1	TRBV12-3/TRBV12-4	.	CASSLGPEAFF	TGTGCCAGCAGTCTGGGCCCCGAAGCTTTCTTT
.	TRBJ2-7	TRBV21-1	.	CASRGTAEMTYEQYF	TGTGCCAGCAGAGGGACAGCCGAAATGACCTACGAGCAGTACTTC
.	TRBJ1-5	TRBV4-2	.	CASSQDAVYSNQPQHF	TGTGCCAGCAGCCAAGATGCGGTTTATAGCAATCAGCCCCAGCATTTT
.	TRBJ1-1	TRBV11-2	.	CASSSAGAEAFF	TGTGCCAGCAGCTCGGCAGGGGCTGAAGCTTTCTTT
.	TRBJ2-2	TRBV9	.	CASSVGGGGAAGELFF	TGTGCCAGCAGCGTAGGCGGAGGGGGGGCAGCCGGGGAGCTGTTTTTT
.	TRBJ1-5	TRBV19	.	CASSIDRGNYQPQHF	TGTGCCAGTAGTATAGATCGGGGAAACTATCAGCCCCAGCATTTT
.	TRBJ2-1	TRBV7-9	TRBD2	CASSSSSSGVATYNEQFF	TGTGCCAGCAGCTCCTCATCTAGCGGGGTGGCAACCTACAATGAGCAGTTCTTC
.	TRBJ2-1	TRBV6-1	TRBD2	CASSGLLGGGAPGYNEQFF	TGTGCCAGCAGTGGACTCCTTGGCGGGGGGGCCCCCGGTTACAATGAGCAGTTCTTC
.	TRBJ1-4	TRBV4-1	.	CASSQGGAPEKLFF	TGCGCCAGCAGCCAAGGAGGCGCGCCTGAAAAACTGTTTTTT
.	TRBJ2-5	TRBV19	TRBD2	CASSLAGGRETQYF	TGTGCCAGTAGCCTAGCGGGAGGGAGGGAGACCCAGTACTTC
.	TRBJ2-6	TRBV5-1	TRBD2	CASSSPGQLTSGGLRAGANVLTF	TGCGCCAGCAGCTCACCCGGCCAACTGACTAGCGGGGGGCTTCGGGCTGGGGCCAACGTCCTGACTTTC
.	TRBJ1-2	TRBV19	TRBD1	CASRLTGAEYGYTF	TGTGCCAGTAGACTGACAGGGGCTGAATATGGCTACACCTTC
.	TRBJ2-1	TRBV7-3	TRBD2	CASSPERGTYNEQFF	TGTGCCAGCAGCCCCGAGCGGGGGACCTACAATGAGCAGTTCTTC
.	TRBJ1-2	TRBV3-1/TRBV3-2	.	CASSQVGAETYGYTF	TGTGCCAGCAGCCAAGTGGGCGCTGAAACCTATGGCTACACCTTC
.	TRBJ1-1	TRBV7-3	TRBD1	CASSVDRGREAFF	TGTGCCAGCAGTGTGGACAGGGGAAGAGAAGCTTTCTTT
.	TRBJ1-3	TRBV6-5	.	CASRKTVGNTIYF	TGTGCCAGCAGGAAGACAGTAGGAAACACCATATATTTT
.	TRBJ2-7	TRBV5-6	.	CASTPGMEGEQYF	TGTGCCAGCACCCCCGGCATGGAGGGCGAGCAGTACTTC
.	TRBJ1-5	TRBV7-8	.	CASSLADYSNQPQHF	TGTGCCAGCAGCTTGGCGGATTATAGCAATCAGCCCCAGCATTTT
once	TRBJ1-6	TRBV30	.	CAWTLNNSPLHF	TGTGCCTGGACCCTTAATAATTCACCCCTCCACTTT